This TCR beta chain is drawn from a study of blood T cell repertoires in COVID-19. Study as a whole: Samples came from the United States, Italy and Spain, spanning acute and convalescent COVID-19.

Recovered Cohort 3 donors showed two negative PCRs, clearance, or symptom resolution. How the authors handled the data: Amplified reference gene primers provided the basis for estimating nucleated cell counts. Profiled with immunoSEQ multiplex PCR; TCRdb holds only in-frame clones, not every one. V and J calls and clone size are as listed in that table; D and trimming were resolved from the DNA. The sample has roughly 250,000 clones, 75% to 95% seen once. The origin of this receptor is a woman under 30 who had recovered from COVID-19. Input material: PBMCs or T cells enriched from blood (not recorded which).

The CDR3 bases are TGCGCCAGCAGCCCTCGGCAGGGGACGGGACAGGGCAGCACCGGGGAGCTGTTTTTT. It translates to CASSPRQGTGQGSTGELFF. The V and J genes are TRBV5-1 and TRBJ2-2, with TRBD1 matching 9 bases. Germline V gene sequence: CDR1 SGHRS, CDR2 YFSETQ. Trimming at V came to 4 bases and at J to 4 bases, leaving 17 bases not matched to a gene. The CDR3 has 19 amino acids.